Below, 20 T cell receptor beta chains from the same sample are listed, as sequenced in a study of memory CD4+ T cells and cytomegalovirus serostatus. The sort gate was single viable CD3+CD4+CD8-CD45RO+ cells for memory CD4+ T cells. Repertoires were generated with immunoSEQ multiplex PCR, while TCRdb's copy carries only in-frame clones and drops some. The sample lists 45,000 to 60,000 clones, roughly 80% occurring once. Sequenced: memory CD4+ T cells from blood. Receptor source: an adult in good health and CMV-seronegative.

V usage is TRBV15 and J usage is TRBJ2-1; TRBD2 agrees at 10 bases. J was trimmed by 3 bases and V by 3 bases; bases with no gene match: 5. This CDR3 has 16 amino acids. From germline, CDR1 is LNHNV and CDR2 YYDKDF (reference sequence). CDR3 amino acids: CATSRMLAGDYNEQFF. DNA for the CDR3: TGTGCCACCAGCAGGATGCTAGCGGGGGACTACAATGAGCAGTTCTTC.

V gene TRBV7-6 combines with J gene TRBJ2-3; TRBD1 is a possible D gene (5 bases). Per germline, CDR1 SGHVS and CDR2 FNYEAQ. This CDR3 region has 15 residues. Trimming left V 5 bases short and J 2 bases short, with 14 bases between. The CDR3 region is CASSKDSASTDTQYF. Written as DNA, the CDR3 is TGTGCCAGCAGCAAAGACAGCGCTTCCACAGATACGCAGTATTTT.

The chain links TRBV7-3 to TRBJ2-1; D is unclear. Germline V gene sequence: CDR1 SGHTA, CDR2 FQGTGA. CDR3 size: 15 residues. Between the trimmed V and J ends, which lost 4 bases and 9 bases, there was a span of 19 bases. This chain's CDR3 is CASSSKDRPLGEQFF. The CDR3 DNA reads TGTGCCAGCAGCTCCAAAGATCGGCCTCTCGGTGAGCAGTTCTTC.

The rearrangement links TRBV4-2 to TRBJ1-2, with a tentative D call TRBD1 (6 bases). The germline V gene encodes CDR1 LGHNA and CDR2 YNFKEQ. Trimming cost V 4 bases and J 8 bases, with 14 bases left between them. This CDR3 spans 13 amino acids. The CDR3 loop is CASSLPGGEGYTF. In DNA form, the CDR3 reads TGTGCCAGCAGCCTGCCCGGGGGCGAAGGCTACACCTTC.

Here the CDR3 DNA reads TGTGCCAGCTCACCATCGACGGGAGTTGAGCAGTTCTTC. It translates to CASSPSTGVEQFF. This chain connects TRBV18 to TRBJ2-1, with TRBD2 as a possible D gene (6 bases). CDR3 length equals 13 residues. Trimming shortened V by 2 bases and J by 9 bases, and 11 bases separated the two germline ends. Per the germline V gene, CDR1 is KGHSH and CDR2 is LQKENI.

The chain couples TRBV5-1 to TRBJ1-1; TRBD1 agrees at 7 bases. The CDR3 spans 12 residues. Germline values: CDR1 SGHRS, CDR2 YFSETQ. V shed 7 bases and J 5 bases; nucleotides not matched to a gene: 5. The CDR3 reads CASSDRMTEAFF. The CDR3 bases are TGCGCCAGCTCGGACAGGATGACTGAAGCTTTCTTT.

V usage is TRBV7-9 and J usage is TRBJ1-1; 8 bases agree with TRBD1. Germline CDR1 SEHNR, CDR2 FQNEAQ (reference sequence). V gave up 1 base and J gave up 8 bases; unmatched junction bases: 3. The CDR3 runs 13 residues. The CDR3 DNA is TGTGCCAGCAGCTTAGTACAGGGGGTAGAAGCTTTCTTT. Amino acid sequence: CASSLVQGVEAFF.

The V call is TRBV5-5, the J call TRBJ2-7; the match to TRBD1 covers 9 bases. With V trimmed by 0 bases and J by 7 bases, 8 bases remained unmatched. Germline V lookup: CDR1 SGHKS, CDR2 YYEKEE (reference sequence). The CDR3 spans 15 residues. CDR3 DNA sequence: TGTGCCAGCAGCTTGGAGGGACAGGGTAGGTGGGAGCAGTACTTC. Encoded protein: CASSLEGQGRWEQYF.

This sequence joins TRBV2 and TRBJ1-4; D is possibly TRBD1 (5 bases). The CDR3 totals 14 residues. The V end lost 7 bases, the J end lost 0 bases, and 9 bases lay between the germline ends. The germline V gene has CDR1 SNHLY and CDR2 FYNNEI. The chain's CDR3 is CASKDRTTNEKLFF. In nucleotides, the CDR3 is TGTGCCAGCAAAGACAGAACAACTAATGAAAAACTGTTTTTT.

The chain carries TRBV5-1 and TRBJ2-4; the match to TRBD1 covers 7 bases. V dropped 4 bases and J dropped 6; count of bases not matched to a gene: 4. Germline CDR1 is SGHRS and CDR2 is YFSETQ. The length of the CDR3 is 13 residues. The CDR3 region is CASSIYRGNIQYF. The CDR3 DNA reads as TGCGCCAGCAGCATATACAGGGGAAACATTCAGTACTTC. The whole variable domain, filled in from reference TRBV5-1 and TRBJ2-4, reads KAGVTQTPRYLIKTRGQQVTLSCSPISGHRSVSWYQQTPGQGLQFLFEYFSETQRNKGNFPGRFSGRQFSNSRSEMNVSTLELGDSALYLCASSIYRGNIQYFGAGTRLSVL.

In DNA form, the CDR3 reads TGTGCCAGCAGTCCCCGGGGGAATCAGCCCCAGCATTTT. Translating gives CASSPRGNQPQHF. The chain joins TRBV28 to TRBJ1-5, with D possibly TRBD1 on 5 matching bases. Germline CDR1 is MDHEN and CDR2 is SYDVKM. Trimming took 5 bases from V and 4 from J, leaving 9 bases between them. This CDR3 has 13 amino acids.

The chain combines TRBV7-6 with TRBJ2-3; a weak D match, TRBD1 (6 bases). The V and J ends lost 5 bases and 6 bases respectively, with 18 bases between them. The germline V gene has CDR1 SGHVS and CDR2 FNYEAQ. The CDR3 loop spans 15 amino acids. The CDR3 DNA is TGTGCCAGCAGCCGGGACATCTTAACACGGGATACGCAGTATTTT. This gives the protein CASSRDILTRDTQYF.

The genes are TRBV5-4 and TRBJ2-7; 7 bases agree with TRBD1. The CDR3 is made up of 16 amino acids. Germline CDR1 is SGHNT and CDR2 is YYREEE (reference sequence). V lost 4 bases and J lost 3; bases outside the gene matches: 13. For the CDR3, the DNA is TGTGCCAGCAGCAGAGGGGTGGGACAGTCGTTCTACGAGCAGTACTTC. Encoded protein: CASSRGVGQSFYEQYF.

The rearrangement uses TRBV5-1 and TRBJ2-7; 9 bases map to TRBD2. With V trimmed by 8 bases and J by 4 bases, 13 bases remained unmatched. The CDR3 is 15 amino acids. The germline V gene has CDR1 SGHRS and CDR2 YFSETQ. DNA for the CDR3: TGCGCCAGTCACGGTTCCGGGACTAGCTATTACGAGCAGTACTTC. Translated, it gives CASHGSGTSYYEQYF. The variable domain in full, with the rest retrieved from reference TRBV5-1 and TRBJ2-7, is KAGVTQTPRYLIKTRGQQVTLSCSPISGHRSVSWYQQTPGQGLQFLFEYFSETQRNKGNFPGRFSGRQFSNSRSEMNVSTLELGDSALYLCASHGSGTSYYEQYFGPGTRLTVT.

The chain joins TRBV9 to TRBJ1-2, with 8 positions matching TRBD1. The CDR3 spans 14 residues. CDR1 SGDLS and CDR2 YYNGEE come from the germline V gene. V was clipped by 1 base and J by 9 bases; unmatched bases: 8. The CDR3 DNA is TGTGCCAGCAGCGTACAGGGGGCGCGAAGTAGCTACACCTTC. It yields the protein CASSVQGARSSYTF.

This rearrangement joins TRBV9 to TRBJ2-1; 7 bases agree with TRBD2. The CDR3 sequence is 17 residues long. After removal of 0 bases from V and 4 bases from J, the junction contained 10 bases not matched to a gene. The V gene's germline CDR1 is SGDLS and CDR2 YYNGEE. CDR3 nucleotide sequence: TGTGCCAGCAGCGTAGAGAGGTTGGCTAGCGGTTACAATGAGCAGTTCTTC. Residues: CASSVERLASGYNEQFF.

This clone was detected a few times. The rearrangement uses TRBV30 and TRBJ1-5; 8 nucleotides match TRBD1. Germline CDR1 and CDR2: GTSNPN and SVGIG (reference sequence). This CDR3 region has 14 residues. V shed 3 bases, J shed 4 bases, and the junction held 5 bases outside the gene matches. This chain's CDR3 is CAWSGTGGNQPQHF. CDR3 in DNA: TGTGCCTGGAGCGGCACAGGGGGTAATCAGCCCCAGCATTTT.

The chain has TRBV10-3 and TRBJ2-2; D perhaps matches TRBD1 (6 bases). The CDR3 spans 15 residues. Trimming shortened V by 5 bases and J by 4 bases, and 14 bases separated the two germline ends. Germline loops: CDR1 ENHRY, CDR2 SYGVKD. CDR3 in DNA: TGTGCCATCAGTACTACCGGGACACTCACCGGGGAGCTGTTTTTT. It encodes CAISTTGTLTGELFF.

The chain employs TRBV9 and TRBJ2-3, with 9 bases that match TRBD2. The ends lost 7 bases at V and 6 bases at J; junction bases unmatched: 6. The germline V gene encodes CDR1 SGDLS and CDR2 YYNGEE. CDR3 length: 13 residues. CDR3 DNA sequence: TGTGCCAGCGGACGTAGCGGGAGTGATACGCAGTATTTT. Encoded protein: CASGRSGSDTQYF.

The chain is built from TRBV19 and TRBJ2-4; no definite D call. This CDR3 contains 13 residues. Germline V gene lookup returns CDR1 LNHDA and CDR2 SQIVND (reference sequence). Trimming pared 4 bases from V and 0 bases from J, leaving 4 bases between. CDR3 sequence: CASSRTAKNIQYF. The CDR3 bases are TGTGCCAGTAGTAGGACAGCCAAAAACATTCAGTACTTC.